The 12 T cell receptor beta chains below were found in one sample sequenced in a study of T cell repertoires in cytomegalovirus infection. MiXCR was run by TCRdb on the reads, yielding one entry per CDR3 protein. This table has around 280,000 distinct CDR3 sequences, roughly 13% appearing once. The sequenced sample was PBMCs. These receptors were collected from a human donor in good health (CMV status not recorded). Some clones in this sample may be carry-over from other donors' samples.

This clonotype was seen a few times. The CDR3 nucleotides read TGCAGTGCTAGCGTAGGGATCGACCAGCCCCAGCATTTT. Protein: CSASVGIDQPQHF. The J gene is TRBJ1-5, the V gene TRBV20-1; D gene ambiguous. Germline V gene sequence: CDR1 DFQATT, CDR2 SNEGSKA (reference sequence). The length of the CDR3 is 13 residues. The V end was cut by 3 bases, the J end by 7 bases, with 13 bases between.

This clonotype turned up a few times. Here the CDR3 reads CSVGEGSINTEAFF. CDR3 DNA: TGCAGCGTTGGGGAGGGGTCGATAAACACTGAAGCTTTCTTT. The chain is built from TRBV29-1 and TRBJ1-1; D might be TRBD1 (5 bases). Trimming left V 4 bases short and J 2 bases short, with 14 bases between. Germline lookup yields CDR1 SQVTM and CDR2 ANQGSEA. The CDR3 contains 14 residues. Together with reference TRBV29-1 and TRBJ1-1, the CDR3 gives the full variable domain: SAVISQKPSRDICQRGTSLTIQCQVDSQVTMMFWYRQQPGQSLTLIATANQGSEATYESGFVIDKFPISRPNLTFSTLTVSNMSPEDSSIYLCSVGEGSINTEAFFGQGTRLTVV.

This chain uses TRBV20-1 with TRBJ2-3; D not resolved. The CDR3 length is 13 residues. Germline V gene data show CDR1 as DFQATT and CDR2 as SNEGSKA (reference sequence). V lost 3 bases to trimming and J lost 1 base, with 8 bases between them. The CDR3 coding sequence is TGCAGTGCTAGGGATACGGGCACAGATACGCAGTATTTT. It specifies CSARDTGTDTQYF.

This clonotype was observed a handful of times. The CDR3 nucleotides read TGTGCCAGCACCCTAGCGGAGATAAGCTCCTACGAGCAGTACTTC. Its protein is CASTLAEISSYEQYF. The rearrangement links TRBV7-9 to TRBJ2-7, with 7 bases lining up with TRBD2. The germline V gene has CDR1 SEHNR and CDR2 FQNEAQ (reference sequence). This CDR3 region has 15 residues. J was trimmed by 0 bases and V by 7 bases; bases with no gene match: 9.

This clonotype was seen more than once but under ten times. The junction departs from the called germline gene at one end, perhaps through a read error. The rearrangement joins TRBV6-2 or TRBV6-3 to TRBJ2-4; 7 bases are shared with TRBD2. The CDR3 extends over 11 amino acids. Per germline, CDR1 MNHEY and CDR2 SVGEGT. In DNA form, the CDR3 reads TGTGCCAGCAGCAACGGGGGGATTCGGTACTTC. It is translated as CASSNGGIRYF.

This rearrangement joins TRBV20-1 to TRBJ2-2; 8 bases align to TRBD2. Losses at the gene ends were 2 bases for V and 4 bases for J; bases not matched to a gene: 9. The CDR3 totals 16 residues. Germline V gene sequence: CDR1 DFQATT, CDR2 SNEGSKA (reference sequence). CDR3 loop: CSARPLSGTGTGELFF. The CDR3 DNA is TGCAGTGCTAGACCCCTTAGCGGGACGGGCACCGGGGAGCTGTTTTTT.

This clonotype has more than one count but fewer than ten. The gene calls are TRBV6-6 and TRBJ1-5, with D tentatively TRBD1 (5 bases). Germline loops: CDR1 MNHNY, CDR2 SVGAGI (reference sequence). V lost 6 bases to trimming and J lost 7 bases, with 16 bases between them. This CDR3 has 14 amino acids. In DNA form, the CDR3 reads TGTGCCAGCAGCCCCGGGGGACCTCTACAGCCCCAGCATTTT. It specifies CASSPGGPLQPQHF.

This clonotype has ten or more counts. The gene calls are TRBV6-1 and TRBJ2-1, with 12 positions matching TRBD1. CDR1 MNHNS and CDR2 SASEGT come from the germline V gene. This CDR3 contains 15 residues. J was trimmed by 7 bases and V by 5 bases; bases with no gene match: 6. DNA for the CDR3: TGTGCCAGCAGTTCGGGACAGGGGGCTGTTAATGAGCAGTTCTTC. It translates to CASSSGQGAVNEQFF.

This clonotype was detected only a few times. This chain uses TRBV7-2 with TRBJ2-5; weak D call: TRBD1 (6 bases). Per germline, CDR1 SGHTA and CDR2 FQGNSA. Trimming shortened V by 5 bases and J by 5 bases, and 15 bases separated the two germline ends. The CDR3 length is 14 residues. Here the CDR3 DNA reads TGTGCCAGCAGCCAGGGGCCGGCCTGGGAGACCCAGTACTTC. This encodes CASSQGPAWETQYF.

This clonotype was found a few times. J is TRBJ1-1 and V is TRBV7-9, with a possible D match to TRBD1 (6 bases). CDR3 size: 11 residues. Germline loops: CDR1 SEHNR, CDR2 FQNEAQ (reference sequence). The chain's CDR3 is CAAGALAEAFF. In nucleotides, the CDR3 is TGTGCAGCGGGGGCTTTGGCTGAAGCTTTCTTT.

This clonotype was found a few times. V usage is TRBV5-5 and J usage is TRBJ1-5; D not certain. V was trimmed by 2 bases and J by 1 base, leaving 10 bases between them. There are 15 residues in the CDR3. From germline, CDR1 is SGHKS and CDR2 YYEKEE (reference sequence). In nucleotides, the CDR3 is TGTGCCAGCAGCTTAATAGGGATGAGCAATCAGCCCCAGCATTTT. Residues: CASSLIGMSNQPQHF.

This clonotype was seen a few times. J is TRBJ1-5 and V is TRBV4-2; perhaps TRBD1 as D (6 bases). Germline assignment: CDR1 LGHNA and CDR2 YNFKEQ. This CDR3 region has 16 residues. Trimming left V 0 bases short and J 0 bases short, with 9 bases between. The CDR3, as DNA: TGTGCCAGCAGCCAAGACAGGGGAGATAGCAATCAGCCCCAGCATTTT. Protein sequence: CASSQDRGDSNQPQHF.